This TCR beta chain was found in a study of T-cell reconstitution after alpha-beta-depleted transplantation in children (dated by TCRdb to 2015 to 2016). With regard to the full study: Using TCR repertoire profiling, the study followed T-cell immune reconstitution in a quantitative way in children after TCRalphabeta/CD19-depleted allogeneic hematopoietic cell transplantation. Study-wide conclusions, independent of this receptor: Over the following months the frequencies of hyperexpanded clones went down, and after one year T-cell counts and TCRbeta diversity were mostly credited to newly produced T cells. The apparently early alphabetaT-cell count recovery about two months after transplant was reportedly dependent on only several hundred rapidly expanded clones derived from non-depleted graft cells. In some patients, the high TCRbeta diversity seen at day 60 was put down to recipient T cells and intrathymic progenitors that had survived conditioning.

The intended sense of this specimen's treatment or condition label: allogeneic hematopoietic cell transplantation with graft depleted of TCRalphabeta T cells and CD19 B cells. The transplant recipients were children given TCRalphabeta/CD19-depleted allogeneic hematopoietic cell grafts. Receptor libraries were prepared by PCR. The reads were generated on an Illumina HiSeq 2500. Molecular barcoding was employed in the preparation of TCR libraries, with unique molecular identifiers being used to normalize TCRbeta repertoire quantification. Clones were called with MiXCR by TCRdb after fastp trimmed the public reads at Q25, and only in-frame beta chains were retained. Each CDR3 protein appears once, grouped with its most common genes and DNA. This sample comprises some 600,000 distinct CDR3 sequences, under 15% of them detected only once. The ten largest clonotypes hold over 2% of the sample. This clonotype was detected only a few times. Its antigen is not yet known. Base qualities are not at hand, and no much larger clone is one base apart.

In the germline V gene (reference sequence), CDR1 corresponds to DFQATT and CDR2 to SNEGSKA. There are 13 amino acids in the CDR3, from cysteine to phenylalanine inclusive. Solely the CDR3 DNA is kept, with 39 bases framed from the first base. V drops 3 bases and J drops 0 bases, leaving 9 bases in between. The rearrangement combines TRBV20-1 with TRBJ2-7; the D segment could be TRBD1, given 5 matching bases. The sequencing used PBMCs, mostly from graft donor cells, collected 360 days after TCRalphabeta/CD19-depleted stem cell transplant. The TCR was taken from a male patient aged 10-17 years who had a stem cell transplant for acute myeloid leukemia, so the T cells may come from the graft donor. Read as DNA, the sequence is TGCAGTGCTAGGTTGCAGGGCTCCTACGAGCAGTACTTC. It is translated as CSARLQGSYEQYF.